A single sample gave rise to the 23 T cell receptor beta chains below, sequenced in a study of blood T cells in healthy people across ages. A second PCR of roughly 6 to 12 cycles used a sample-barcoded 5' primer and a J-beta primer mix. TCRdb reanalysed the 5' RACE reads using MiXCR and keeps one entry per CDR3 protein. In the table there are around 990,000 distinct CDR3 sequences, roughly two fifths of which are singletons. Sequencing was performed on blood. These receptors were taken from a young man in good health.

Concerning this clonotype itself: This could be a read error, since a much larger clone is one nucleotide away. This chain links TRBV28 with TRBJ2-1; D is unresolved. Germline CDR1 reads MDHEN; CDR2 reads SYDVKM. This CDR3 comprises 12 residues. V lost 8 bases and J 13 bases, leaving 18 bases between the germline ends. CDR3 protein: CASGPSPETQFF. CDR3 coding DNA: TGTGCCAGCGGTCCCTCTCCGGAGACCCAGTTCTTC.

CDR3 in DNA: TGTGCCAGCAGCCAAGATGAGACAGATACGCAGTATTTT. Translation: CASSQDETDTQYF. The V call is TRBV14, the J call TRBJ2-3; D uncertain. CDR3 length: 13 residues. The germline CDR1 and CDR2 sequences are SGHDN and FVKESK. The V end was cut by 0 bases, the J end by 3 bases, with 4 bases between.

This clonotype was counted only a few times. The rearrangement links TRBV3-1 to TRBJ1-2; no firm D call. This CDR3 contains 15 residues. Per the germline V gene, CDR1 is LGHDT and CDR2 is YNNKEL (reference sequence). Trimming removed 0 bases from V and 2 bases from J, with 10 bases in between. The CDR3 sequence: CASSQDLTENYGYTF. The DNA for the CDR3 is TGTGCCAGCAGCCAAGATCTCACGGAGAACTATGGCTACACCTTC.

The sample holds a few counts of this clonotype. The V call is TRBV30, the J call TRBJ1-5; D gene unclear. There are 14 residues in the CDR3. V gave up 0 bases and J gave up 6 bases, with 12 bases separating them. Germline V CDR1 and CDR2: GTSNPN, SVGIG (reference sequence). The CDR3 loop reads CAWSVTHRGQPQHF. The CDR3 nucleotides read TGTGCCTGGAGTGTAACCCACCGAGGTCAGCCCCAGCATTTT.

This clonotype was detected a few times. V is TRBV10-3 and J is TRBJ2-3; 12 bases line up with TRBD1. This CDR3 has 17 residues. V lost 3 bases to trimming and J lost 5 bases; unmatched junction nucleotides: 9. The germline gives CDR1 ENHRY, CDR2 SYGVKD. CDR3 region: CAISDPGQGANVDTQYF. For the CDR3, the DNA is TGTGCCATCAGTGACCCGGGACAGGGGGCAAACGTAGATACGCAGTATTTT.

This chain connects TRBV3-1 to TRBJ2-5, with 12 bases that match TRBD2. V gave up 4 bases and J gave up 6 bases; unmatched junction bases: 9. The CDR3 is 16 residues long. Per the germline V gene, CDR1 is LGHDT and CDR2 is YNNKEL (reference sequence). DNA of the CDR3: TGTGCCAGCAGCCTCCCTAGCGGGGGGGCTAAGAAGACCCAGTACTTC. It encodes CASSLPSGGAKKTQYF.

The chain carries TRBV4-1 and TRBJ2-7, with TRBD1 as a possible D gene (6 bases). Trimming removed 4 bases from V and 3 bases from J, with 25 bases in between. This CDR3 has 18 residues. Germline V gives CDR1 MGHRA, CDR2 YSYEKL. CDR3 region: CASSPGGREKRNNYEQYF. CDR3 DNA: TGCGCCAGCAGCCCTGGGGGCCGCGAAAAACGAAATAACTACGAGCAGTACTTC.

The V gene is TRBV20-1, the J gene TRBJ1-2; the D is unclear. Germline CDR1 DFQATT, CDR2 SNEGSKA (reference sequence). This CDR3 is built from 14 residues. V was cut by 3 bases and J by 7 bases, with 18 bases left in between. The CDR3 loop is CSARKPDLPRGYTF. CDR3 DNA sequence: TGCAGTGCTAGGAAGCCGGACCTCCCTCGTGGCTACACCTTC.

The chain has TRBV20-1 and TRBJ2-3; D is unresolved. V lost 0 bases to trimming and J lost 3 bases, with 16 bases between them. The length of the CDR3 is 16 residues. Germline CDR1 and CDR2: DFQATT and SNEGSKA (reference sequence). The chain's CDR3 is CSARDLRPTGTDTQYF. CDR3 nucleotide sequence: TGCAGTGCTAGAGATCTAAGGCCCACCGGAACAGATACGCAGTATTTT.

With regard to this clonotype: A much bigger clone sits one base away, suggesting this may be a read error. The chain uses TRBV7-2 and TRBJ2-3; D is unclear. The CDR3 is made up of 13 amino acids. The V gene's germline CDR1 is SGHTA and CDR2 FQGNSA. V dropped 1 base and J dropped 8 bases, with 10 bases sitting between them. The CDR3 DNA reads TGTGCCAGCAGCTTAGACTATTCAGGTACGCAGTATTTT. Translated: CASSLDYSGTQYF.

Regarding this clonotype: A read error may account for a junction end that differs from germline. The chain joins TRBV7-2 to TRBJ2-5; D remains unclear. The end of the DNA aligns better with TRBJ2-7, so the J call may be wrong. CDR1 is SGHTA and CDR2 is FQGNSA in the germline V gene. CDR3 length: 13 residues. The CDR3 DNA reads TGTGCCAGCAGCGTAGCCACCTCTTTCGAGCAGTACTTC. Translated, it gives CASSVATSFEQYF.

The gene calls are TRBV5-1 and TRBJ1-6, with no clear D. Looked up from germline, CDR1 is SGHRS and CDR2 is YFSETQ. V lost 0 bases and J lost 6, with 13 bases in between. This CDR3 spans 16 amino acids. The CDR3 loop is CASSLEQTTRNSPLHF. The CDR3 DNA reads TGCGCCAGCAGCTTGGAGCAGACTACCCGTAATTCACCCCTCCACTTT.

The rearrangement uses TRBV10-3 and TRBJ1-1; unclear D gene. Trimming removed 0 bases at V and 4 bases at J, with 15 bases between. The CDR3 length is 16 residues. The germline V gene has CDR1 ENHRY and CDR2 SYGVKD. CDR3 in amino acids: CAISESLTSGFTEAFF. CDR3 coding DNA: TGTGCCATCAGTGAGTCGCTCACCTCCGGCTTCACTGAAGCTTTCTTT.

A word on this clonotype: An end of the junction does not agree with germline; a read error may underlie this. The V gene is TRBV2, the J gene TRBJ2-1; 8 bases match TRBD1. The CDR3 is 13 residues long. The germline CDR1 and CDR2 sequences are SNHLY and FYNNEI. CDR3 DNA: TGTGCCGGCAGTGGGACAGGAGGCAGTGAGCAGTTCTTC. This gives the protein CAGSGTGGSEQFF.

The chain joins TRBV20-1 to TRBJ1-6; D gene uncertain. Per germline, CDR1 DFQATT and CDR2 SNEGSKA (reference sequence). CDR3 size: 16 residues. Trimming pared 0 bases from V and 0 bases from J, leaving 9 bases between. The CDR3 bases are TGCAGTGCTAGAGATTTTAAGAGCTCCTATAATTCACCCCTCCACTTT. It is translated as CSARDFKSSYNSPLHF.

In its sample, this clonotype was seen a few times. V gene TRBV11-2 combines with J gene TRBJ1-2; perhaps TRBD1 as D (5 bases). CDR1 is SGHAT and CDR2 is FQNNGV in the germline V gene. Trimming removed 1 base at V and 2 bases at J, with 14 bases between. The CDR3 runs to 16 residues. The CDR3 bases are TGTGCCAGCAGCTTAGGTTTAACAGGAACGAACTATGGCTACACCTTC. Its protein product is CASSLGLTGTNYGYTF. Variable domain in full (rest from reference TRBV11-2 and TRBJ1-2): EAGVAQSPRYKIIEKRQSVAFWCNPISGHATLYWYQQILGQGPKLLIQFQNNGVVDDSQLPKDRFSAERLKGVDSTLKIQPAKLEDSAVYLCASSLGLTGTNYGYTFGSGTRLTVV.

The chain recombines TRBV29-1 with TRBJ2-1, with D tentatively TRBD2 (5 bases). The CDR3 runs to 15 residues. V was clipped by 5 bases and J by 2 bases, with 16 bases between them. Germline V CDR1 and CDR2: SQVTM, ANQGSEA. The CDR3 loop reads CSVLLSSRAYNEQFF. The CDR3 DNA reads TGCAGCGTTTTGCTCTCCTCGAGGGCCTACAATGAGCAGTTCTTC.

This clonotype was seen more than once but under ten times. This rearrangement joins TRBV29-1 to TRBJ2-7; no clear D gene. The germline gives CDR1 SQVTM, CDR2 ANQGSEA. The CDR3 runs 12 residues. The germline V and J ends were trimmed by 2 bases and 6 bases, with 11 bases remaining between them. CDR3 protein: CSVERPCREQYF. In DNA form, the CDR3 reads TGCAGCGTTGAAAGACCCTGTCGCGAGCAGTACTTC.

The CDR3 DNA follows: TGTGCCAGCAGCCCTGCGACAGGGGTGAACACTGAAGCTTTCTTT. It is translated as CASSPATGVNTEAFF. This rearrangement joins TRBV7-9 to TRBJ1-1; 8 positions agree with TRBD1. Germline V CDR1 and CDR2: SEHNR, FQNEAQ (reference sequence). CDR3 length: 15 residues. Trimming cost V 5 bases and J 0 bases; bases outside gene matches: 5.

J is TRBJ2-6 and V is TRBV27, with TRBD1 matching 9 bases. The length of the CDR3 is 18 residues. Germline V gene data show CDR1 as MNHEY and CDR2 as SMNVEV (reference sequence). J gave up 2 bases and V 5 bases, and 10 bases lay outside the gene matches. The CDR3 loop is CASSGWDRDSAGANVLTF. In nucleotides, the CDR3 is TGTGCCAGCAGTGGTTGGGACAGGGATTCAGCTGGGGCCAACGTCCTGACTTTC. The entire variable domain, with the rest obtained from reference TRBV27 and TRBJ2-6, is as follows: EAQVTQNPRYLITVTGKKLTVTCSQNMNHEYMSWYRQDPGLGLRQIYYSMNVEVTDKGDVPEGYKVSRKEKRNFPLILESPSPNQTSLYFCASSGWDRDSAGANVLTFGAGSRLTVL.

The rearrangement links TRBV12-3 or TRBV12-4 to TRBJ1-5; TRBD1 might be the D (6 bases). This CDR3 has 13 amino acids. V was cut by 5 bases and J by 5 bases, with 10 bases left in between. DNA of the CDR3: TGTGCCAGCAGTACAGGGTCGCATCAGCCCCAGCATTTT. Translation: CASSTGSHQPQHF.

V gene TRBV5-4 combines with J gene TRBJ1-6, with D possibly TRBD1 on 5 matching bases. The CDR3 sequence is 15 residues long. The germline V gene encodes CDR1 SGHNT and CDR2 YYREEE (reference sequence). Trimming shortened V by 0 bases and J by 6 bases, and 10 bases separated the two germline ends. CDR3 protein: CASSLETASNSPLHF. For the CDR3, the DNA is TGTGCCAGCAGCTTGGAGACAGCAAGTAATTCACCCCTCCACTTT.

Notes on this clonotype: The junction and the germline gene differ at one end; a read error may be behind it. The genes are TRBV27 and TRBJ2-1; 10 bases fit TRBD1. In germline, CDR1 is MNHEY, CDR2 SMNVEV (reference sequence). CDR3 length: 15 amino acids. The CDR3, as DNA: TGTACCAGCAGTTTCGGGACAGGGGACTACAATGAGCAGTTCTTC. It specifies CTSSFGTGDYNEQFF.